This section outlines one T cell receptor (beta chain) sequence together with its context. Between the trimmed V and J ends, which lost 7 bases and 2 bases, there was a span of 9 bases. CDR3 length: 13 residues. Germline values: CDR1 SNHLY, CDR2 FYNNEI. A single record per CDR3 protein comes from TCRdb applying MiXCR to the RT-PCR reads. This sample has 920,000 or so distinct CDR3 sequences; 18% occur once, and the top ten carry 5% to 6.5%. This entry belongs to a study of patients and donors after allogeneic stem cell transplantation. The chain links TRBV2 to TRBJ2-1; D is perhaps TRBD1 (6 bases). The receptor was isolated from a human donor who was either an allogeneic HSCT recipient or a stem cell or donor lymphocyte infusion donor (not recorded which). It is not recorded whose cells these are; they may come from a transplant donor. Sequenced material: blood, either unsorted or a sorted T cell fraction (not recorded which). The CDR3 coding sequence is TGTGCCAGCATCCGGACAGCCTACAATGAGCAGTTCTTC. Its protein product is CASIRTAYNEQFF. The entire variable domain, with the rest obtained from reference TRBV2 and TRBJ2-1, is as follows: EPEVTQTPSHQVTQMGQEVILRCVPISNHLYFYWYRQILGQKVEFLVSFYNNEISEKSEIFDDQFSVERPDGSNFTLKIRSTKLEDSAMYFCASIRTAYNEQFFGPGTRLTVL.